This T cell receptor beta chain is drawn from a study of T cell responses to AZD1222 COVID-19 vaccine. Study results and limitations: Receipt of two AZD1222 doses was followed by a rise in Spike-specific TCR breadth and depth. Clonal diversity was possibly underestimated; the donors were predominantly white British and more often female.

Generated by immunoSEQ multiplex PCR, the TCRdb table keeps only in-frame clones and is missing some. The profile shows around 110,000 clones, approximately 85% of them singletons. CDR3 length: 13 residues. CDR1 is SGHRS, CDR2 YFSETQ, per germline. Trimming pared 2 bases from V and 2 bases from J, leaving 7 bases between. With respect to this clone: Its antigen is currently unknown.

The source was peripheral blood, collected on day 0 of MenACWY control vaccination. The sequence was collected from an adult in good health. The chain joins TRBV5-1 to TRBJ1-1; D unclear. CDR3 sequence reads: CASSLTANTEAFF. For the CDR3, the DNA is TGCGCCAGCAGCTTAACGGCTAACACTGAAGCTTTCTTT.